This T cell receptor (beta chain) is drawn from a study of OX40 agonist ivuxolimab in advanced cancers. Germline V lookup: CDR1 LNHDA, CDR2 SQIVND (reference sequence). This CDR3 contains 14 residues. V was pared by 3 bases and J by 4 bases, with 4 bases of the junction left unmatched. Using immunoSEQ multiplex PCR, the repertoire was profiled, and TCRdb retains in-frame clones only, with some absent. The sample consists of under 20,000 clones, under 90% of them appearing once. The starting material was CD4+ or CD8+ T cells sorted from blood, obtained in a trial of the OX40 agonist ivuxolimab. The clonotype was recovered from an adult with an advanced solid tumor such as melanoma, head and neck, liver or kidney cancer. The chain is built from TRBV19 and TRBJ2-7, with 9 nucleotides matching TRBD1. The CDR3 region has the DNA TGTGCCAGTAGTATTTCGGGACAGGGTTACGAGCAGTACTTC. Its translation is CASSISGQGYEQYF.